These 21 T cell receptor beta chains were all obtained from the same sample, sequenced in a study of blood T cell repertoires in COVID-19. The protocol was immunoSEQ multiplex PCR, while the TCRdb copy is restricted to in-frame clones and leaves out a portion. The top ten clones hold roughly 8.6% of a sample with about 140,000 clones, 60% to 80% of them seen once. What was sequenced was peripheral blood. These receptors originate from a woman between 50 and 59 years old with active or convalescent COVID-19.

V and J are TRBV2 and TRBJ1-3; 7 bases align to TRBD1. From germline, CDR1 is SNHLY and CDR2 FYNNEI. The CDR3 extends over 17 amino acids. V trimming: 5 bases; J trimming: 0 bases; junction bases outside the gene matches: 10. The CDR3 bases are TGTGCCAGCAGTCGCCGGACAGGCTCTTACTCTGGAAACACCATATATTTT. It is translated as CASSRRTGSYSGNTIYF.

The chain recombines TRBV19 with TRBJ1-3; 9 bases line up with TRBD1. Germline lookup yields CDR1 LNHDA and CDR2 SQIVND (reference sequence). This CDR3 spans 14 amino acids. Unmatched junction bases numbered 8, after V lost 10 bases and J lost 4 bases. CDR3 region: CATKGTGLGNTIYF. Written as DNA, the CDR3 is TGTGCCACAAAAGGGACAGGGTTGGGAAACACCATATATTTT. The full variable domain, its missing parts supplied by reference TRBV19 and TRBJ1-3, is DGGITQSPKYLFRKEGQNVTLSCEQNLNHDAMYWYRQDPGQGLRLIYYSQIVNDFQKGDIAEGYSVSREKKESFPLTVTSAQKNPTAFYLCATKGTGLGNTIYFGEGSWLTVV.

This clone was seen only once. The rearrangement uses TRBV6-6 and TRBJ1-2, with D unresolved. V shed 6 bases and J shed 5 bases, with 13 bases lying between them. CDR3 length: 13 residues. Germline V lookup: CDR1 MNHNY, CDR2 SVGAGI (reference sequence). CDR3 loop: CASSPVGVYGYTF. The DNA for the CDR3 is TGTGCCAGCAGCCCCGTCGGTGTTTATGGCTACACCTTC.

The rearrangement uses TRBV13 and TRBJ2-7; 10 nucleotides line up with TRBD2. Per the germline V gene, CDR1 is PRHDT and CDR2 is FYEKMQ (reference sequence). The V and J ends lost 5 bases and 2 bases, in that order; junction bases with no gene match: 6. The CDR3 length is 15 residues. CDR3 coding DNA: TGTGCCAGCAGCATATGGACTAGCGGAGCCTACGAGCAGTACTTC. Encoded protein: CASSIWTSGAYEQYF.

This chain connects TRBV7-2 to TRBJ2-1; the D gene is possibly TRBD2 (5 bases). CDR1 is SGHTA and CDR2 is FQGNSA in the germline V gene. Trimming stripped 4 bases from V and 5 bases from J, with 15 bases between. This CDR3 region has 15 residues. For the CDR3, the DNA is TGTGCCAGCAGCTCAAGGCCGGGGTTGAACAATGAGCAGTTCTTC. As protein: CASSSRPGLNNEQFF. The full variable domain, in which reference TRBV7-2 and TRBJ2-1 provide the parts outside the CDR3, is GAGVSQSPSNKVTEKGKDVELRCDPISGHTALYWYRQSLGQGLEFLIYFQGNSAPDKSGLPSDRFSAERTGGSVSTLTIQRTQQEDSAVYLCASSSRPGLNNEQFFGPGTRLTVL.

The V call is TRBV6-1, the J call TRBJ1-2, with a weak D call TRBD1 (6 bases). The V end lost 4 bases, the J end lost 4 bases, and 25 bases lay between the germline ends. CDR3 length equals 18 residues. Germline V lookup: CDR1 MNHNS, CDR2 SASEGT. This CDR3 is CASSAGVRPRDTVYGYTF. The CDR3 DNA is TGTGCCAGCAGTGCCGGGGTAAGACCACGGGACACAGTCTATGGCTACACCTTC.

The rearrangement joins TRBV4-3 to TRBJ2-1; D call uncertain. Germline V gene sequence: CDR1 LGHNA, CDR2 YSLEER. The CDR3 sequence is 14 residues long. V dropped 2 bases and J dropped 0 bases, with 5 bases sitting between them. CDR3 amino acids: CASSQTSSYNEQFF. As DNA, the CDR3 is TGCGCCAGCAGCCAAACCAGCTCCTACAATGAGCAGTTCTTC.

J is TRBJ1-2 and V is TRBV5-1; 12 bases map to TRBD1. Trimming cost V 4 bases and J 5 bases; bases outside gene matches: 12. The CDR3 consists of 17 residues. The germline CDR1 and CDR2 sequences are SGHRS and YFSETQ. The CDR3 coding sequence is TGCGCCAGCAGCCGCCTTGGTGGGACAGGGGGCGAATATGGCTACACCTTC. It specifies CASSRLGGTGGEYGYTF.

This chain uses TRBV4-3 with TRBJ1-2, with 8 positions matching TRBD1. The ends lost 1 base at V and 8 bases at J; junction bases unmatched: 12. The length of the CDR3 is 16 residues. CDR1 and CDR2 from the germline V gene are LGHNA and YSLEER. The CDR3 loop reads CASSQVQGESSGGYTF. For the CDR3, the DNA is TGCGCCAGCAGCCAAGTACAGGGGGAGTCCTCCGGGGGCTACACCTTC.

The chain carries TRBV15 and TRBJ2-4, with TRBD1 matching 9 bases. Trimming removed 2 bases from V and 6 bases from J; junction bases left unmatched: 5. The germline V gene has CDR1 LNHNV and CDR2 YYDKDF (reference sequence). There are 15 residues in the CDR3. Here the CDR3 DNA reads TGTGCCACCAGCAGATTCGGACAGGGGTTAAACATTCAGTACTTC. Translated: CATSRFGQGLNIQYF.

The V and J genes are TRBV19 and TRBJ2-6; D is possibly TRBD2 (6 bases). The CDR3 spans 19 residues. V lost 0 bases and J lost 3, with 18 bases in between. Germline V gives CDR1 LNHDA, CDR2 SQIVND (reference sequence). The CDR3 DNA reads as TGTGCCAGTAGTATAGAGGAGGGAATAGACCTAGGTGGGGCCAACGTCCTGACTTTC. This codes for CASSIEEGIDLGGANVLTF.

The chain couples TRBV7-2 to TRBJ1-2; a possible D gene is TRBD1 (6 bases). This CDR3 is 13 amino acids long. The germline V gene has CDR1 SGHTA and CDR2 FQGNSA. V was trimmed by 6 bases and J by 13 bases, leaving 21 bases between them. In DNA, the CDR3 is TGTGCCAGCAGTTTTCGGGAGGGGGGGATTGCCACCTTC. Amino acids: CASSFREGGIATF. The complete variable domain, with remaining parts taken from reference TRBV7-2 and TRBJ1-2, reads GAGVSQSPSNKVTEKGKDVELRCDPISGHTALYWYRQSLGQGLEFLIYFQGNSAPDKSGLPSDRFSAERTGGSVSTLTIQRTQQEDSAVYLCASSFREGGIATFGSGTRLTVV.

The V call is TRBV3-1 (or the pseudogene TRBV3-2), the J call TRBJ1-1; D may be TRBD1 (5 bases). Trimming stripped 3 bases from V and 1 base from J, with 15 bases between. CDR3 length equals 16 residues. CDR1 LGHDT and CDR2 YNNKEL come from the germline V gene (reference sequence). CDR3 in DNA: TGTGCCAGCAGCCAGCAGGGATCCGGACGGAACACTGAAGCTTTCTTT. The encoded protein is CASSQQGSGRNTEAFF.

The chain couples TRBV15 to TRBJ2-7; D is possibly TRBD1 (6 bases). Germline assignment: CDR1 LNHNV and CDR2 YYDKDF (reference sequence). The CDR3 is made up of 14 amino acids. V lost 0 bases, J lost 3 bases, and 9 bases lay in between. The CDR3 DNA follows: TGTGCCACCAGCAGAGAAGGACAGATCTACGAGCAGTACTTC. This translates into CATSREGQIYEQYF.

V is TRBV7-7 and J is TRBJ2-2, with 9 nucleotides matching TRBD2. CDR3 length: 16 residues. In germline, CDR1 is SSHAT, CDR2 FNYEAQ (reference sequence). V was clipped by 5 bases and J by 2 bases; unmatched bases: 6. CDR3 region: CASSPRTSANTGELFF. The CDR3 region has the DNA TGTGCCAGCAGCCCCCGGACTAGCGCAAACACCGGGGAGCTGTTTTTT.

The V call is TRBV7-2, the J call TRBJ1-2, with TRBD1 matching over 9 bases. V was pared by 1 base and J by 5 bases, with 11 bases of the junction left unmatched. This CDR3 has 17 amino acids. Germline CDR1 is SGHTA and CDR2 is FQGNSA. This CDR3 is CASSLEPGTGSRYGYTF. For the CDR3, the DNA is TGTGCCAGCAGCTTAGAGCCCGGGACAGGGTCGAGGTATGGCTACACCTTC.

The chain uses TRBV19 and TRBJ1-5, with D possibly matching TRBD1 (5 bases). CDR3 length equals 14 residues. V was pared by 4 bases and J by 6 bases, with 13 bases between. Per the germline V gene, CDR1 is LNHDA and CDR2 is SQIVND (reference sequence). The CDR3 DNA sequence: TGTGCCAGTAGTAAGGGACTCCCGGGTCAGCCCCAGCATTTT. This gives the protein CASSKGLPGQPQHF.

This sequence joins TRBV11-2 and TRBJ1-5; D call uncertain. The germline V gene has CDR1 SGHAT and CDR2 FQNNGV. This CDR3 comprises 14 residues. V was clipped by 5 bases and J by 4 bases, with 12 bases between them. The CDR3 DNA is TGTGCCAGCAGCCCCGAACCGGGGAATCAGCCCCAGCATTTT. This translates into CASSPEPGNQPQHF.

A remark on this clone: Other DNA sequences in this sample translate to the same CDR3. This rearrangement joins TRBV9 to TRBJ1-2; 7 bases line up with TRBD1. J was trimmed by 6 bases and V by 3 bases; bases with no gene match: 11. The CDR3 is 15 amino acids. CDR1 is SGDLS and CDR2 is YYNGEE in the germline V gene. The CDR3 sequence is CASSATGTAHNGYTF. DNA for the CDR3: TGTGCCAGCAGCGCCACCGGGACAGCCCATAATGGCTACACCTTC. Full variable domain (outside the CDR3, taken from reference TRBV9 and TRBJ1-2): DSGVTQTPKHLITATGQRVTLRCSPRSGDLSVYWYQQSLDQGLQFLIQYYNGEERAKGNILERFSAQQFPDLHSELNLSSLELGDSALYFCASSATGTAHNGYTFGSGTRLTVV.

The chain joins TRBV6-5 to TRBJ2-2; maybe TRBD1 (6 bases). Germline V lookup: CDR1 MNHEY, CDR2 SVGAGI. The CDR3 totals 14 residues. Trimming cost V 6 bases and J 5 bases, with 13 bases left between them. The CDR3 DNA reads TGTGCCAGCAGGGGGACACTGTGGACCGGGGAGCTGTTTTTT. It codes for CASRGTLWTGELFF.

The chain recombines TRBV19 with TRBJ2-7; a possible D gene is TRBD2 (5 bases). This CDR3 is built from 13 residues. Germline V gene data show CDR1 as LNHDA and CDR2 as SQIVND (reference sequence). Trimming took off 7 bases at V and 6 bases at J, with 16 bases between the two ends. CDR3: CASNQLGGSEQYF. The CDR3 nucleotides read TGTGCCAGTAATCAATTAGGCGGGTCCGAGCAGTACTTC. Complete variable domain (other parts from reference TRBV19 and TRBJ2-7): DGGITQSPKYLFRKEGQNVTLSCEQNLNHDAMYWYRQDPGQGLRLIYYSQIVNDFQKGDIAEGYSVSREKKESFPLTVTSAQKNPTAFYLCASNQLGGSEQYFGPGTRLTVT.